These 25 T cell receptor beta chains originate from one sample sequenced in a study of tumor and adjacent non-tumor tissue in lung cancer. Three rounds of nested PCR, following a modified ARM-PCR protocol, produced the TCRbeta library. TCRdb analysed the multiplex PCR reads with MiXCR anew, one entry per CDR3 protein. The sample shows tens of thousands of distinct CDR3 sequences, about 80% of them seen only once. No cell sorting was done before RNA was extracted from the tissue. The normal lung tissue was taken more than 3 cm from the tumor edge. The sample was distant non-tumor lung tissue. These receptors all stem from a woman in her fifties or sixties with non-small cell lung cancer.

This clonotype appeared once. The junction differs from germline at one of its ends, possibly a read error. The rearrangement links TRBV6-5 to TRBJ2-1; TRBD2 matches at 8 bases. Germline CDR1 reads MNHEY; CDR2 reads SVGAGI. This CDR3 has 17 residues. CDR3 region: CVSSYPLSGAGACEQFF. CDR3 sequence (DNA): TGTGTCAGCAGTTACCCGCTGAGCGGAGCGGGAGCTTGTGAGCAGTTCTTC.

In the case of this clonotype: At one of its ends the junction is not consistent with the germline gene, which may arise from a read error. The rearrangement joins TRBV4-2 to TRBJ1-2; TRBD1 might be the D (5 bases). Looked up from germline, CDR1 is LGHNA and CDR2 is YNFKEQ. This CDR3 is 15 amino acids long. The CDR3 loop is CASCQDGTSKYDYTF. For the CDR3, the DNA is TGTGCCAGCTGCCAGGACGGGACCTCTAAATATGACTACACGTTC.

This clonotype was counted between two and nine times. This chain joins TRBV5-1 and TRBJ1-4; D unresolved. Germline CDR1 SGHRS, CDR2 YFSETQ. The CDR3 contains 16 residues. Trimming took off 0 bases at V and 7 bases at J, with 16 bases between the two ends. CDR3 protein: CASSLAGEGRAEKLFF. Here the CDR3 DNA reads TGCGCCAGCAGCTTGGCCGGGGAAGGGCGGGCTGAAAAACTGTTTTTT.

Ten or more counts support this clonotype. The chain carries TRBV5-1 and TRBJ1-1; D not resolved. The CDR3 consists of 14 residues. Trimming took 5 bases from V and 0 from J, leaving 11 bases between them. CDR1 is SGHRS and CDR2 is YFSETQ in the germline V gene. DNA for the CDR3: TGCGCCAGCAGGAGAGAGTTAATGAACACTGAAGCTTTCTTT. It translates to CASRRELMNTEAFF.

At least ten counts were recorded for this clonotype. The rearrangement uses TRBV4-3 and TRBJ2-1, with 7 bases that match TRBD2. Germline CDR1 is LGHNA and CDR2 is YSLEER. After removal of 0 bases from V and 7 bases from J, the junction contained 12 bases not matched to a gene. The length of the CDR3 is 17 residues. CDR3 residues: CASSQDHEAGALNEQFF. The CDR3 bases are TGCGCCAGCAGCCAAGACCATGAGGCGGGAGCCCTGAATGAGCAGTTCTTC.

Only one count was recorded for this clonotype. Germline and junction disagree at one end, which may indicate a read error. V and J are TRBV11-2 and TRBJ2-5, with 11 nucleotides matching TRBD1. Germline CDR1 reads SGHAT; CDR2 reads FQNNGV. This CDR3 has 15 residues. This chain's CDR3 is CASSSTGTGGGTHCF. The CDR3 region has the DNA TGTGCCAGCAGCTCGACAGGGACAGGGGGTGGGACCCACTGCTTC.

Points on this clonotype: At one boundary the junction diverges from the germline segment, which might be a read error. The chain combines TRBV11-2 with TRBJ1-6; 7 bases align to TRBD1. The CDR3 totals 16 residues. The germline gives CDR1 SGHAT, CDR2 FQNNGV. The CDR3 region is CASSLTGEAYNSPLQF. The CDR3 DNA sequence: TGTGCAAGCAGCCTAACAGGGGAGGCCTATAATTCACCCCTCCAATTT.

About this clonotype: The junction shows a germline mismatch at one end, possibly a read error. CDR3 in amino acids: CANSLAIPTGELFF. Written as DNA, the CDR3 is TGTGCCAACAGCTTAGCAATTCCCACCGGGGAGTTGTTTTTT. The chain uses TRBV11-2 and TRBJ2-2, with D maybe TRBD2 (5 bases). CDR3 length equals 14 residues. Germline V gene sequence: CDR1 SGHAT, CDR2 FQNNGV. The full variable domain, in which reference TRBV11-2 and TRBJ2-2 provide the parts outside the CDR3, is EAGVAQSPRYKIIEKRQSVAFWCNPISGHATLYWYQQILGQGPKLLIQFQNNGVVDDSQLPKDRFSAERLKGVDSTLKIQPAKLEDSAVYLCANSLAIPTGELFFGEGSRLTVL.

In the case of this clonotype: Mismatch with germline at one junction end may stem from a read error. This chain links TRBV4-3 with TRBJ2-7, with TRBD1 as a possible D gene (5 bases). Germline values: CDR1 LGHNA, CDR2 YSLEER. This CDR3 spans 16 amino acids. This CDR3 is CTSSQYWPGQGYEQYF. CDR3 in DNA: TGCACCAGCAGCCAATATTGGCCAGGGCAGGGTTACGAGCAGTACTTC.

With respect to this clonotype: The conserved final phenylalanine or tryptophan is absent from the CDR3, which likely points to a read error. The limits of the CDR3 on the DNA are not certain, so only TCRdb's listed CDR3 is given. CDR3 protein: CASSSGTAGDYGYIL. This chain joins TRBV12-3 or TRBV12-4 and TRBJ1-2; TRBD1, the table's D call, was not compared with the DNA. The CDR3 has 15 residues if both end residues are counted.

V and J are TRBV19 and TRBJ1-6, with a possible D match to TRBD1 (6 bases). Germline CDR1 reads LNHDA; CDR2 reads SQIVND (reference sequence). This CDR3 is built from 14 residues. V was cut by 5 bases and J by 8 bases, with 13 bases left in between. Here the CDR3 DNA reads TGTGCCAGTAGTGGTACAGGGAGGGATTCACCCCTCCACTTT. Translation: CASSGTGRDSPLHF.

About this clonotype: A read error may explain this, as a much larger clone is one base away. The J gene is TRBJ2-1, the V gene TRBV11-2; possible D gene TRBD1, 6 bases. The germline CDR1 and CDR2 sequences are SGHAT and FQNNGV. This CDR3 region has 15 residues. The CDR3 coding sequence is TGTGCCAGCAGTCCGGACCCGACAGGTTACAATCAGCAGTTCTTC. It is translated as CASSPDPTGYNQQFF.

As for this clonotype: A much larger clone lies a single base off, so this may be a read error. V usage is TRBV6-2 or TRBV6-3 and J usage is TRBJ1-2, with D possibly matching TRBD1 (6 bases). CDR1 and CDR2 (germline): MNHEY, SVGEGT. The CDR3 has 15 amino acids. CDR3 loop: CASSYELDRDYGYAF. As DNA, the CDR3 is TGTGCCAGCAGTTACGAGTTGGACAGAGACTATGGCTACGCCTTC.

Note on this clonotype: This could be a read error, since a much larger clone is one nucleotide away. The genes are TRBV5-4 and TRBJ2-7; unclear D gene. The ends were cut back, 2 bases at V and 2 bases at J, with 11 bases in the middle. The germline CDR1 and CDR2 sequences are SGHNT and YYREEE (reference sequence). The CDR3 runs 14 residues. This chain's CDR3 is CASSFTLTPYEQYF. The CDR3 DNA is TGTGCCAGCAGCTTTACCCTGACTCCCTACGAGCAGTACTTC.

A word on this clonotype: No conserved phenylalanine or tryptophan ends this CDR3, so it is likely a read error. No DNA is shown, since the ends of the CDR3 on it are uncertain; the CDR3 is the one TCRdb lists. The chain recombines TRBV29-1 with TRBJ2-7; the table's D call, TRBD2, has no DNA check behind it. Looked up from germline, CDR1 is SQVTM and CDR2 is ANQGSEA. The CDR3 has 14 residues if both end residues are counted. Here the CDR3 reads CSVVAGSLGREQYS.

The rearrangement links TRBV4-3 to TRBJ2-6; the D call may be TRBD1 or TRBD2 (6 bases each). The V end lost 4 bases, the J end lost 14 bases, and 24 bases lay between the germline ends. The CDR3 spans 16 residues. CDR1 is LGHNA, CDR2 YSLEER, per germline. Here the CDR3 reads CASSPDSGGGGSILTF. Here the CDR3 DNA reads TGCGCCAGCAGCCCAGACTCCGGGGGTGGGGGCAGCATCCTGACTTTC.

This clonotype is medium-sized by share. The chain has TRBV29-1 and TRBJ2-3; 8 bases align to TRBD1. Germline CDR1 and CDR2: SQVTM and ANQGSEA. The junction had 4 bases not matched to a gene; V was cut back by 2 bases and J by 0 bases. The CDR3 covers 15 residues. CDR3 nucleotide sequence: TGCAGCGTTGAAAGGGGACAGGCTAGCACAGATACGCAGTATTTT. Its protein is CSVERGQASTDTQYF.

Comment on this clonotype: Mismatch with germline at one junction end may stem from a read error. This chain connects TRBV12-3 or TRBV12-4 to TRBJ2-3; 8 bases align to TRBD1. This CDR3 has 16 residues. For the CDR3, the DNA is TGTGCCAGCAGTTCAACCGGGACAGGATCGACAGGTACGCAGTATTTT. It encodes CASSSTGTGSTGTQYF.

This clonotype was observed a handful of times. V and J are TRBV2 and TRBJ2-7, with TRBD2 identical over 7 bases. The CDR3 is 12 residues long. The trim removed 6 bases at V and 6 bases at J, leaving 5 bases unmatched. Looked up from germline, CDR1 is SNHLY and CDR2 is FYNNEI. The CDR3: CASRPTSVEQYF. The CDR3 DNA sequence: TGTGCCAGCAGGCCCACTAGCGTCGAGCAGTACTTC. The full variable domain, completed using reference TRBV2 and TRBJ2-7, is EPEVTQTPSHQVTQMGQEVILRCVPISNHLYFYWYRQILGQKVEFLVSFYNNEISEKSEIFDDQFSVERPDGSNFTLKIRSTKLEDSAMYFCASRPTSVEQYFGPGTRLTVT.

Worth noting for this clonotype: A much larger clone lies a single base off, so this may be a read error. The J gene is TRBJ1-2, the V gene TRBV15, with 10 bases identical to TRBD1. Germline V gives CDR1 LNHNV, CDR2 YYDKDF (reference sequence). This CDR3 has 16 amino acids. The CDR3 sequence is CATRRDLGQGSYGYTF. The CDR3 DNA is TGTGCCACCCGCAGAGATTTGGGACAGGGGAGCTATGGCTACACCTTC.

On this clonotype: The junction and the germline gene differ at one end; a read error may be behind it. The chain has TRBV4-2 and TRBJ1-4; TRBD1 might be the D (6 bases). This CDR3 region has 14 residues. Germline V gene lookup returns CDR1 LGHNA and CDR2 YNFKEQ. The chain's CDR3 is CASGQERGGEKLFF. Here the CDR3 DNA reads TGTGCCAGCGGCCAAGAAAGGGGGGGTGAAAAACTATTTTTT.

This clonotype was detected only once. A much bigger clone sits one base away, suggesting this may be a read error. The chain links TRBV30 to TRBJ1-5; 8 bases align to TRBD1. The CDR3 is 13 amino acids. CDR1 is GTSNPN, CDR2 SVGIG, per germline (reference sequence). CDR3 nucleotide sequence: TGTGCCTGGTCGAGACAGGGGAATCGGCCCCAGCATTTT. Encoded protein: CAWSRQGNRPQHF.

Regarding this clonotype: The CDR3 carries no conserved terminal phenylalanine or tryptophan, so it likely arises from a read error. The chain uses TRBV4-3 and TRBJ2-1, with D possibly TRBD2 on 6 matching bases. Trimming shortened V by 1 base and J by 6 bases, and 10 bases separated the two germline ends. The CDR3 has 14 residues. Germline CDR1 is LGHNA and CDR2 is YSLEER. CDR3 nucleotide sequence: TGCGCCAGCAGCCAAGCTAACGGGGGCAATGAGCAGTTCTTA. Protein sequence: CASSQANGGNEQFL.

A word on this clonotype: One junction end disagrees with the germline gene, perhaps due to a read error. The gene calls are TRBV4-2 and TRBJ1-2; 9 positions match TRBD1. Germline V gene lookup returns CDR1 LGHNA and CDR2 YNFKEQ. This CDR3 contains 16 residues. CDR3 DNA: TGTGCCAGCAGCCCTGACCCGGAACAGGGGGCGTTTGGCTACATCTTC. Translating gives CASSPDPEQGAFGYIF.

Points on this clonotype: An end of the junction differs from the germline gene, which may be a read error. The rearrangement links TRBV6-2 or TRBV6-3 to TRBJ2-2; 8 positions agree with TRBD2. CDR1 is MNHEY and CDR2 is SVGEGT in the germline V gene. The CDR3 is made up of 16 amino acids. CDR3 coding DNA: TGTGCCAGCAGTTTTTCACTAGCGGAGAACACCGGGAAGCTGTTCTTT. This sequence encodes CASSFSLAENTGKLFF.